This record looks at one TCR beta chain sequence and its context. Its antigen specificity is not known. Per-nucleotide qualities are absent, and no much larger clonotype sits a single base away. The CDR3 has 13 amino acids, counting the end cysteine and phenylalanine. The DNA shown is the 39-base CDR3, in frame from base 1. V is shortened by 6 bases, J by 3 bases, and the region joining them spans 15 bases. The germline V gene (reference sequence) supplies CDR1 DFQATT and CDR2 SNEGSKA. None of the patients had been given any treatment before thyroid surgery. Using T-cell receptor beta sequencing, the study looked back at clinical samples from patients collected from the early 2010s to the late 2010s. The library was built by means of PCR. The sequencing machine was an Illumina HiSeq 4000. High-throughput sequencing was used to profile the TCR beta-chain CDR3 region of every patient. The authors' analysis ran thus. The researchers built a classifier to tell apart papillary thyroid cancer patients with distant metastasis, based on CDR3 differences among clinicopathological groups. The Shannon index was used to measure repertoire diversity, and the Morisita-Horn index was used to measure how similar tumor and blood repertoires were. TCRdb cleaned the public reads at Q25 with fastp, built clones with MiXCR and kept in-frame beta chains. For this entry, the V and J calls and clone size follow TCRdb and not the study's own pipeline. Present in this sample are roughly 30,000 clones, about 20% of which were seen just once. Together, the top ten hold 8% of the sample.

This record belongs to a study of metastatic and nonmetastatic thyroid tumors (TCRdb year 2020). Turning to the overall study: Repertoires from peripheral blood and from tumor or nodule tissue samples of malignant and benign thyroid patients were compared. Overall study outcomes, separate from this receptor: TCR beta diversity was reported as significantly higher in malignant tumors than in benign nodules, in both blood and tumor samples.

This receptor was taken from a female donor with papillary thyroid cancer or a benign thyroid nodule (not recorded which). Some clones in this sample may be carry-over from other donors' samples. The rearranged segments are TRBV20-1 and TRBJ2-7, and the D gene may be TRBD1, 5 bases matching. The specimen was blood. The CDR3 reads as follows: CSAHTTDSYEQYF. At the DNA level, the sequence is TGCAGTGCCCACACCACTGACAGCTACGAGCAGTACTTC.